This paragraph reports one T cell receptor (beta chain). It lacks a known antigen. The input lacks base qualities; no much larger clone sits a single base away. This specimen comes from a study of Graves' ophthalmopathy and Graves' hyperthyroidism (dated by TCRdb to between 2018 and 2020). Context from the whole study: A patient counted as having stable hyperthyroidism if there was no progression to ophthalmopathy within 18 months of follow-up. To explore V-J signatures distinguishing ophthalmopathy from hyperthyroidism, a discovery set of about 99 patients (43 ophthalmopathy, roughly 60 stable hyperthyroidism) was enrolled. TCR beta repertoire signatures were used to distinguish Graves' ophthalmopathy from Graves' hyperthyroidism and to predict progression to ophthalmopathy. In roughly six hyperthyroidism patients, the T-cell repertoire of thyroid tissue was compared with the T-cell repertoire of blood. For independent validation, a separate cohort was made up of around 19 hyperthyroidism patients plus 17 patients who later progressed from hyperthyroidism to ophthalmopathy. Following sample collection, hyperthyroidism patients were given methimazole at a starting dose of 30 mg daily, and ophthalmopathy patients were given high-dose intravenous methylprednisolone. In total, under 150 blood samples were TCR-sequenced: around 42 ophthalmopathy, 75 hyperthyroidism and some 17 hyperthyroidism-to-ophthalmopathy patients. The full study reports these points: In validation, the model predicted ophthalmopathy progression with about 71% sensitivity and approximately 78% specificity; around twelve predicted patients were CT-confirmed with GO in a median of approximately six months. Sample size was not predetermined statistically, and investigators were not blinded to group allocation. In cross-validation, the 13-signature model distinguished ophthalmopathy from stable hyperthyroidism with roughly 90% sensitivity and almost 83% specificity, and in the test set the corresponding values were about 80% and 75%. Most expanded thyroid clonotypes with frequency above 0.001 were also detected in blood, suggesting blood repertoires may reflect the thyroid immune response.

Hyperthyroidism patients were newly diagnosed, were aged 18 to 65 years, and had a disease duration under 2 months. Patients were excluded if they had other autoimmune diseases, uncontrolled infections, pregnancy or lactation. Clinical symptoms, serum thyroxine, TRAb, thyroid ultrasound and orbital computed tomography formed the basis of the diagnosis. Trizol reagent was used to extract the total RNA, and its quality was then checked on an Agilent 2100 Bioanalyzer. For repertoire sequencing, TCR beta CDR3 regions were amplified from RNA transcripts. The first round of RT-PCR was done with HTBI primers and the Qiagen OneStep RT-PCR kit, and was followed by a second round of multiplex PCR, then size selection and purification. Sequencing of the libraries was carried out on an Illumina HiSeq2000 in paired-end mode with 100 bp reads. Per the original workflow: SOAPnuke was used for read processing, and reads with adapters, uncalled bases, a mean Phred below 15, or no exact constant-primer or identifier match were discarded. COPE v1.2.5 was used to merge the high-quality paired reads. Clonotypes were defined as unique nucleotide sequences and were aligned to IMGT TRB V, D and J references using MiTCR v1.1. Analysis was restricted to V-J combinations with a frequency above 0.0001, which covered roughly 99% of repertoires. For each V-J combination, a TCR clonal expansion and chaos score was defined as F50 clonal expansion divided by the chaos observed in the TCRdist matrix. Welch's t-statistics and random forest were used to reduce the features to 10 to 15 V-J combinations, which were then used as input to a naive Bayes classifier. The Morisita-Horn index was used to measure how similar the thyroid and blood repertoires were. In TCRdb, the public reads were trimmed at Q25 with fastp and aligned with MiXCR, with productive beta chains retained. Each CDR3 protein gets just one entry, which takes the most common genes and DNA from the rows behind it. V and J calls and clone size were set by TCRdb, not the authors. The sample has approximately 1.2 million distinct CDR3 sequences on record, 36% of them singletons. The top ten clonotypes cover around 10% of the sample.

According to the germline V gene, CDR1 reads SGHTA and CDR2 reads FQGTGA. V has 4 bases trimmed and J has 1 base trimmed; junction bases matching no gene number 4. The CDR3 has 15 amino acids, counting the end cysteine and phenylalanine. CDR3 DNA only is kept here, 45 bases in frame from base 1. The chain is encoded by TRBV7-3 joined to TRBJ1-1; 9 bases in the junction line up with TRBD1. The source of this sequence is an adult man with Graves' hyperthyroidism. The sample was peripheral blood or thyroid tissue (not recorded which). The CDR3 in this case is CASSSKGQGNTEAFF. The DNA is TGTGCCAGCAGCTCTAAGGGACAGGGGAACACTGAAGCTTTCTTT. Outside the CDR3, residues come from the reference TRBV7-3 and TRBJ1-1 proteins, so the full variable domain is: GAGVSQTPSNKVTEKGKYVELRCDPISGHTALYWYRQSLGQGPEFLIYFQGTGAADDSGLPNDRFFAVRPEGSVSTLKIQRTERGDSAVYLCASSSKGQGNTEAFFGQGTRLTVV.